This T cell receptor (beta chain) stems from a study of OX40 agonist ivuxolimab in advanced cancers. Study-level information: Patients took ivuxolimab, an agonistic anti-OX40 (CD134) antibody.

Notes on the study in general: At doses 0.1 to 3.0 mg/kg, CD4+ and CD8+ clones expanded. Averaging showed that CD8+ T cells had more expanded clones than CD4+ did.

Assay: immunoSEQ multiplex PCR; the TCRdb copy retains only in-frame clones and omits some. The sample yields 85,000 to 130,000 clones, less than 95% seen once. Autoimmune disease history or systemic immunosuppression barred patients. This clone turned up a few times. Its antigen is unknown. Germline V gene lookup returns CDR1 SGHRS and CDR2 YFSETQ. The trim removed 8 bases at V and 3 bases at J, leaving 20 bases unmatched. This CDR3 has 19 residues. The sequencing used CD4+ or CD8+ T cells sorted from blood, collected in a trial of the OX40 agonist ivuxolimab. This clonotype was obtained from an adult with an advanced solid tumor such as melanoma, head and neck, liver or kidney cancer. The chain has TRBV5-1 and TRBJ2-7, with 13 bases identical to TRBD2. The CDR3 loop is CASTSAVTSGRKRDYEQYF. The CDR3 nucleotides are TGCGCCAGTACCTCGGCGGTGACTAGCGGGAGGAAGCGGGACTACGAGCAGTACTTC.